One sample yielded the 27 T cell receptor beta chains listed below, sequenced in a study of monozygotic twins with cystic fibrosis. This table comes from immunoSEQ multiplex PCR, and its TCRdb copy is limited to in-frame clones, with some not included. The table has fewer than 20,000 clones, less than 95% seen once. Sequencing input: blood. The receptors derive from a girl aged 2 to 9 with cystic fibrosis.

The V call is TRBV7-2, the J call TRBJ1-2; D possibly corresponds to TRBD1 (5 bases). V was trimmed by 2 bases and J by 4 bases, leaving 11 bases between them. CDR1 SGHTA and CDR2 FQGNSA come from the germline V gene. This CDR3 region has 14 residues. CDR3 loop: CASSLQGQSYGYTF. CDR3 DNA sequence: TGTGCCAGCAGCTTACAAGGACAAAGCTATGGCTACACCTTC.

The gene calls are TRBV30 and TRBJ1-2; 8 nucleotides agree with TRBD1. The CDR3 loop spans 14 amino acids. Looked up from germline, CDR1 is GTSNPN and CDR2 is SVGIG (reference sequence). After removal of 4 bases from V and 6 bases from J, the junction contained 10 bases not matched to a gene. Written as DNA, the CDR3 is TGTGCCTGGACAGCTGGACAGGGAAAGGATGGCTACACCTTC. It translates to CAWTAGQGKDGYTF.

This chain's CDR3 is CASSLSETVGNQPQHF. The CDR3 nucleotides are TGTGCCAGCAGCCTCTCAGAGACCGTGGGCAATCAGCCCCAGCATTTT. This chain connects TRBV28 to TRBJ1-5; D not certain. The length of the CDR3 is 16 residues. The V and J ends lost 6 bases and 2 bases respectively, with 17 bases between them. The germline V gene encodes CDR1 MDHEN and CDR2 SYDVKM.

The chain has TRBV18 and TRBJ2-1; TRBD2 agrees at 11 bases. The CDR3 consists of 16 residues. The germline gives CDR1 KGHSH, CDR2 LQKENI. Trimming at V came to 2 bases and at J to 7 bases, leaving 7 bases not matched to a gene. In DNA form, the CDR3 reads TGTGCCAGCTCACCATTGGGGACTAGCGGTGGTAATGAGCAGTTCTTC. Amino acid sequence: CASSPLGTSGGNEQFF.

The genes are TRBV5-1 and TRBJ2-3; 7 bases align to TRBD2. There are 14 residues in the CDR3. After removal of 0 bases from V and 4 bases from J, the junction contained 2 bases not matched to a gene. Germline V lookup: CDR1 SGHRS, CDR2 YFSETQ. CDR3 residues: CASSLGLAADTQYF. CDR3 bases: TGCGCCAGCAGCTTGGGGCTAGCGGCAGATACGCAGTATTTT.

The chain combines TRBV11-2 with TRBJ2-7; 8 bases are a match to TRBD2. The CDR3 spans 16 residues. The trim removed 3 bases at V and 3 bases at J, leaving 10 bases unmatched. CDR1 is SGHAT, CDR2 FQNNGV, per germline. The CDR3 region is CASSLIAGNRIYEQYF. As DNA, the CDR3 is TGTGCCAGCAGCTTGATAGCGGGAAACCGGATCTACGAGCAGTACTTC.

V is TRBV30 and J is TRBJ2-7; D ambiguous. This CDR3 spans 12 amino acids. From germline, CDR1 is GTSNPN and CDR2 SVGIG (reference sequence). V was clipped by 3 bases and J by 3 bases, with 9 bases between them. DNA for the CDR3: TGTGCCTGGAGAAACATTAACTACGAGCAGTACTTC. Amino acids: CAWRNINYEQYF. Variable domain in full (rest from reference TRBV30 and TRBJ2-7): SQTIHQWPATLVQPVGSPLSLECTVEGTSNPNLYWYRQAAGRGLQLLFYSVGIGQISSEVPQNLSASRPQDRQFILSSKKLLLSDSGFYLCAWRNINYEQYFGPGTRLTVT.

This chain uses TRBV29-1 with TRBJ2-7; D uncertain. This CDR3 has 11 residues. Germline CDR1 is SQVTM and CDR2 is ANQGSEA. V lost 6 bases and J lost 3, with 9 bases in between. CDR3 region: CSVKRDYEQYF. The CDR3 DNA sequence: TGCAGCGTGAAAAGGGACTACGAGCAGTACTTC.

The genes are TRBV5-1 and TRBJ2-7, with TRBD1 as a possible D gene (5 bases). CDR3 length equals 14 residues. Germline CDR1 SGHRS, CDR2 YFSETQ. V was shortened by 0 bases and J by 3 bases, with 10 bases between the two germline ends. In DNA, the CDR3 is TGCGCCAGCAGCTTGGGGACATCCAACTACGAGCAGTACTTC. Translating it yields CASSLGTSNYEQYF.

In its sample, this clone was seen once. The chain links TRBV5-6 to TRBJ2-3; no firm D call. CDR3 size: 11 residues. Germline CDR1 is SGHDT and CDR2 is YYEEEE. V was shortened by 1 base and J by 11 bases, with 8 bases between the two germline ends. The CDR3 DNA follows: TGTGCCAGCAGCTTGCAAAAGAAGCAGTATTTT. Translating it yields CASSLQKKQYF.

This clone has a single count. The V gene is TRBV7-2, the J gene TRBJ2-3, with 9 bases aligning to TRBD2. Germline CDR1 and CDR2: SGHTA and FQGNSA. The CDR3 is made up of 15 amino acids. With V trimmed by 3 bases and J by 1 base, 2 bases remained unmatched. Written as DNA, the CDR3 is TGTGCCAGCAGCTTGGTAGCGGGGGGCACAGATACGCAGTATTTT. Translating it yields CASSLVAGGTDTQYF.

V is TRBV19 and J is TRBJ2-2; maybe TRBD2 (6 bases). V was pared by 11 bases and J by 7 bases, with 20 bases between. This CDR3 region has 14 residues. Germline CDR1 reads LNHDA; CDR2 reads SQIVND (reference sequence). The CDR3 bases are TGTGCCTGCACGCGGAGGGCCTCCGACGGGGAGCTGTTTTTT. It specifies CACTRRASDGELFF.

The V gene is TRBV18, the J gene TRBJ1-6, with D possibly being TRBD1 (5 bases). There are 13 residues in the CDR3. Trimming shortened V by 1 base and J by 13 bases, and 11 bases separated the two germline ends. Germline V gene data show CDR1 as KGHSH and CDR2 as LQKENI. The CDR3, as DNA: TGTGCCAGCTCACCACGGCCAGGGACCCCCCTCCACTTT. Encoded protein: CASSPRPGTPLHF.

This chain joins TRBV2 and TRBJ2-7; TRBD1 might be the D (6 bases). CDR3 length: 14 residues. Germline CDR1 and CDR2: SNHLY and FYNNEI. V was trimmed by 6 bases and J by 3 bases, leaving 15 bases between them. CDR3 residues: CASRFEQGNYEQYF. CDR3 bases: TGTGCCAGCAGATTCGAACAGGGAAACTACGAGCAGTACTTC. The complete variable domain, with remaining parts taken from reference TRBV2 and TRBJ2-7, reads EPEVTQTPSHQVTQMGQEVILRCVPISNHLYFYWYRQILGQKVEFLVSFYNNEISEKSEIFDDQFSVERPDGSNFTLKIRSTKLEDSAMYFCASRFEQGNYEQYFGPGTRLTVT.

The chain recombines TRBV23-1 with TRBJ1-3; 7 bases line up with TRBD1. TRBV23-1 carries the ORF label, with uncertain function. V was pared by 4 bases and J by 2 bases, with 2 bases of the junction left unmatched. The CDR3 totals 14 residues. The CDR3 sequence is CASSPQGTGNTIYF. DNA of the CDR3: TGCGCCAGCAGTCCACAGGGGACTGGAAACACCATATATTTT.

This clone was detected only once. V is TRBV6-1 and J is TRBJ2-3; D is unresolved. CDR3 length: 13 amino acids. Germline V CDR1 and CDR2: MNHNS, SASEGT. V was pared by 3 bases and J by 1 base, with 5 bases between. The CDR3 is CASSEDRTDTQYF. Written as DNA, the CDR3 is TGTGCCAGCAGTGAGGACCGCACAGATACGCAGTATTTT.

This clone was found once. The V and J genes are TRBV30 and TRBJ1-3; D is undetermined. Trimming pared 7 bases from V and 1 base from J, leaving 8 bases between. Germline CDR1 and CDR2: GTSNPN and SVGIG (reference sequence). The CDR3 runs 12 residues. The DNA for the CDR3 is TGTGCCTCGGACCCATCTGGAAACACCATATATTTT. Protein: CASDPSGNTIYF.

V is TRBV4-1 and J is TRBJ1-1; D is uncertain. Germline CDR1 is MGHRA and CDR2 is YSYEKL. The CDR3 runs to 16 residues. Trimming took off 0 bases at V and 0 bases at J, with 11 bases between the two ends. The CDR3, as DNA: TGCGCCAGCAGCCAAGAGGGGAACGGCATGAACACTGAAGCTTTCTTT. This gives the protein CASSQEGNGMNTEAFF.

V gene TRBV7-2 combines with J gene TRBJ1-4; possible D gene TRBD1, 5 bases. Trimming removed 1 base at V and 6 bases at J, with 12 bases between. The CDR3 contains 15 residues. Per germline, CDR1 SGHTA and CDR2 FQGNSA. In nucleotides, the CDR3 is TGTGCCAGCAGCTTAGGGGCGGGGACGGATGAAAAACTGTTTTTT. It codes for CASSLGAGTDEKLFF.

V and J are TRBV18 and TRBJ1-1; possible D gene TRBD1, 5 bases. Trimming stripped 2 bases from V and 1 base from J, with 8 bases between. Germline CDR1 is KGHSH and CDR2 is LQKENI. The CDR3 has 14 amino acids. Written as DNA, the CDR3 is TGTGCCAGCTCACCAAGTGGGGGGAACACTGAAGCTTTCTTT. This gives the protein CASSPSGGNTEAFF.

This clone was observed once. This chain connects TRBV2 to TRBJ1-3, with TRBD1 identical over 9 bases. The J segment lost 4 bases and the V segment lost 3 bases, leaving 10 bases of the junction unmatched. Germline CDR1 is SNHLY and CDR2 is FYNNEI. The CDR3 is 17 residues long. The CDR3 here is CASSDRDRAVGGNTIYF. The CDR3 DNA follows: TGTGCCAGCAGTGACCGGGACAGGGCCGTGGGGGGAAACACCATATATTTT.

The V and J genes are TRBV19 and TRBJ1-2; no clear D. This CDR3 spans 17 amino acids. In germline, CDR1 is LNHDA, CDR2 SQIVND (reference sequence). V was trimmed by 3 bases and J by 3 bases, leaving 20 bases between them. The CDR3 nucleotides are TGTGCCAGTAGTATGGGCTTTGAAGAAGGGTGGTACTATGGCTACACCTTC. Translated: CASSMGFEEGWYYGYTF.

The chain carries TRBV28 and TRBJ1-2, with D uncertain. The V and J ends lost 5 bases and 4 bases respectively, with 14 bases between them. The CDR3 totals 14 residues. Germline V gene sequence: CDR1 MDHEN, CDR2 SYDVKM. CDR3 nucleotides: TGTGCCAGCAGTCCCTCAATAACCAGCTATGGCTACACCTTC. Translated: CASSPSITSYGYTF.

J is TRBJ2-5 and V is TRBV4-1; D call uncertain. Trimming took off 1 base at V and 4 bases at J, with 10 bases between the two ends. Germline CDR1 MGHRA, CDR2 YSYEKL. CDR3 size: 14 residues. The CDR3 DNA sequence: TGCGCCAGCAGCCAAGTGCAGATGCTAGAGACCCAGTACTTC. This sequence encodes CASSQVQMLETQYF.

The V gene is TRBV6-5, the J gene TRBJ1-2, with 7 bases lining up with TRBD1. The CDR3 length is 15 residues. The germline V gene has CDR1 MNHEY and CDR2 SVGAGI. Losses at the gene ends were 5 bases for V and 3 bases for J; bases not matched to a gene: 9. CDR3 sequence: CASSLDRAAYYGYTF. The CDR3 DNA is TGTGCCAGCAGTCTCGACAGGGCCGCTTACTATGGCTACACCTTC.

The chain joins TRBV4-1 to TRBJ2-1; 7 bases are a match to TRBD2. Germline lookup yields CDR1 MGHRA and CDR2 YSYEKL. V trimming: 1 base; J trimming: 4 bases; junction bases outside the gene matches: 7. This CDR3 is built from 16 residues. The CDR3 is CASSQGGTNLYNEQFF. The DNA of the CDR3 is TGCGCCAGCAGCCAAGGTGGGACTAATCTTTACAATGAGCAGTTCTTC.

The genes are TRBV29-1 and TRBJ2-7; the D gene is possibly TRBD2 (6 bases). The CDR3 totals 16 residues. V was clipped by 1 base and J by 1 base, with 17 bases between them. Germline CDR1 SQVTM, CDR2 ANQGSEA. DNA of the CDR3: TGCAGCGTTGAAGGTATTAGGGGACTCCCATCCTACGAGCAGTACTTC. This translates into CSVEGIRGLPSYEQYF.